The T cell receptor (beta chain) under discussion was sequenced for a study of siplizumab effects on memory and regulatory T cells (dated 2019 in TCRdb). Concerning the study at large: The effect of the anti-CD2 antibody siplizumab on alloreactive T-cell subsets was examined in allogeneic mixed lymphocyte reactions constructed from human PBMCs. Results and caveats for the whole study, not just this receptor: The cumulative frequency of alloreactive sequences that could be traced back to unstimulated CD4+ memory T cells was significantly reduced by siplizumab. Among mappable alloreactive CD4+ clones, an average Treg-derived fraction of less than 70% was observed with siplizumab, compared with roughly 28% in control reactions. Unstimulated naive T cells appeared to be more diverse than memory T cells, and naive cells seemed to make a substantial contribution to the alloresponse. No functional confirmation was obtained for the suppressive function of proliferating Tregs from siplizumab cultures. For roughly 80-97% of proliferating CD4+ or CD8+ clones, no naive or memory phenotype could be assigned. Because sequences below about 10^-5 frequency were poorly captured, only a minor fraction of alloreactive clones could be mapped to unstimulated subsets.

Reading the germline V gene gives CDR1 SGHDT and CDR2 YYEEEE. The CDR3 holds 13 amino acids from the cysteine to the phenylalanine. CDR3 DNA only is kept here, 39 bases in frame from base 1. Trimming removed 4 bases from V and 7 bases from J; the gene matches leave 6 bases unexplained. The receptor library was made with the immunoSEQ multiplex PCR assay. Each sample had 85,000 to 100,000 TCR templates assayed by the deep sequencing platform. Genomic DNA extracted from sorted T cells was used for TCRbeta CDR3 sequencing. The authors processed their data as follows. The R programming language was used for clonal analysis of TCRbeta CDR3 data. Alloreactive CD4+ and CD8+ clones were defined by comparing unstimulated samples with post-reaction CFSE-low samples. Regulatory or non-regulatory origin of alloreactive CD4+ clones was assigned by matching sequences to the sorted unstimulated Treg and non-Treg repertoires. TCRdb holds this immuneACCESS table with in-frame rearrangements only. Some clones are missing; in checked studies, unresolved V genes explain under half, and the rest has no known cause. That table supplies the V and J calls and clone size; D and trimming were determined from the DNA. In this sample the table shows 70,000 or so clones, approximately 88% of which occur a single time. The ten largest clones add up to 1.5% to 2% of the sample.

Sorted unstimulated T cells, along with proliferating T cells recovered from mixed lymphocyte reactions, underwent TCRbeta CDR3 sequencing. Fresh whole blood from nine to eleven HLA-typed healthy donors served as the source for isolating PBMCs. Unstimulated CD4+ regulatory T cells were FACS-sorted to map the origin of alloreactive clones. As for this clone: The clone's antigen remains unknown. Nothing much larger sits one base from this clone, and base qualities are not available.

The rearrangement joined TRBV5-6 to TRBJ1-1; 8 middle bases align to TRBD1. The receptor's source is a human donor in good health. Sequenced: Tregs sorted from blood. The CDR3 reads CASSPRGPGEAFF. The DNA reads as follows: TGTGCCAGCAGCCCCAGGGGGCCTGGTGAAGCTTTCTTT.